This TCR beta chain was recovered during a study of post-analysis software for immune sequencing data. The CDR3 runs to 11 residues. Trimming pared 3 bases from V and 9 bases from J, leaving 3 bases between. Study outcomes and limitations: The authors found that F measure strongly co-clustered same-batch samples. Versus controls, multiple sclerosis patients showed significantly lower diversity (normalized Chao1). The study found TRBV5-6, TRBV5-1 and TRBV20-1 among about 5 TRBV segments more frequent in patients than controls.

Unique molecular identifiers were present in the TCR beta cDNA libraries. Out of roughly 0.85 to 10 million T cells, some 480,000 cDNA molecules were generated. TCRdb independently ran MiXCR on the PCR reads; one entry per CDR3 protein. Of 600,000 to 750,000 distinct CDR3 sequences in the sample, 59% were seen once. On this clonotype: Its antigen is unknown.

The sequence was collected from a girl aged 2 to 10 with multiple sclerosis. The specimen was blood. The chain combines TRBV12-3 or TRBV12-4 with TRBJ1-6, with D uncertain. The CDR3 loop reads CASSFGSPLHF. DNA for the CDR3: TGTGCCAGCAGTTTTGGTTCACCCCTCCACTTT.